These 8 T cell receptor beta chains were all obtained from the same sample, sequenced in a study of vaccination and CD4 T cells after COVID-19. Cultured CD4+ T-cell DNA underwent Oncomine TCR Beta short-read sequencing. TCRdb recomputed calls from the PCR reads with MiXCR, one row per CDR3 protein. The top ten clones hold around 6.6% of a sample with fewer than 20,000 distinct CDR3 sequences, roughly 42% of them seen once. As for treatment: approximately 10-day PBMC culture with coronavirus spike peptide pools or control peptides (ViraFEST assay). What these receptors recognize is not known. The material was CD4+ T cells from blood, cultured in vitro, obtained before SARS-CoV-2 vaccination. Receptor source: a human donor who had recovered from COVID-19.

V usage is TRBV6-5 and J usage is TRBJ2-7; D unresolved. Trimming pared 4 bases from V and 0 bases from J, leaving 10 bases between. The CDR3 contains 14 residues. The germline gives CDR1 MNHEY, CDR2 SVGAGI. CDR3 in DNA: TGTGCCAGCAGTTTGAACAGTGACTCCTACGAGCAGTACTTC. Translation: CASSLNSDSYEQYF.

The chain employs TRBV7-9 and TRBJ2-3; TRBD2 agrees at 13 bases. This CDR3 comprises 16 residues. Losses at the gene ends were 5 bases for V and 2 bases for J; bases not matched to a gene: 4. The V gene's germline CDR1 is SEHNR and CDR2 FQNEAQ (reference sequence). The CDR3 loop is CASSSGTSGDTDTQYF. CDR3 in DNA: TGTGCCAGCAGCAGCGGGACTAGCGGGGACACAGATACGCAGTATTTT. The entire variable domain, with the rest obtained from reference TRBV7-9 and TRBJ2-3, is as follows: DTGVSQNPRHKITKRGQNVTFRCDPISEHNRLYWYRQTLGQGPEFLTYFQNEAQLEKSRLLSDRFSAERPKGSFSTLEIQRTEQGDSAMYLCASSSGTSGDTDTQYFGPGTRLTVL.

In its sample, this clonotype was seen a few times. The chain carries TRBV10-3 and TRBJ1-2; 7 bases align to TRBD1. The CDR3 totals 15 residues. With V trimmed by 6 bases and J by 3 bases, 10 bases remained unmatched. Germline CDR1 and CDR2: ENHRY and SYGVKD. The CDR3 nucleotides are TGTGCCATCAGGTTGACAGGGCCAGCGGACTATGGCTACACCTTC. Protein: CAIRLTGPADYGYTF.

This clonotype was observed a few times. This sequence joins TRBV7-9 and TRBJ1-3, with D possibly matching TRBD1 (5 bases). The CDR3 runs 16 residues. Germline V gene data show CDR1 as SEHNR and CDR2 as FQNEAQ (reference sequence). Trimming cost V 2 bases and J 0 bases, with 11 bases left between them. The CDR3 sequence: CASSLSGQSSGNTIYF. As DNA, the CDR3 is TGTGCCAGCAGCTTATCGGGGCAGAGCTCTGGAAACACCATATATTTT.

CDR3 region: CASSSPWGRDTGELFF. In DNA, the CDR3 is TGTGCCAGCAGTTCCCCTTGGGGTCGCGACACCGGGGAGCTGTTTTTT. This chain links TRBV6-5 with TRBJ2-2; D gene ambiguous. The germline V and J ends were trimmed by 4 bases and 3 bases, with 15 bases remaining between them. This CDR3 is built from 16 residues. From germline, CDR1 is MNHEY and CDR2 SVGAGI.

This clonotype was seen only a few times. This rearrangement joins TRBV19 to TRBJ2-7, with D hard to call. The CDR3 sequence is 13 residues long. Germline V gene data show CDR1 as LNHDA and CDR2 as SQIVND (reference sequence). V lost 10 bases to trimming and J lost 0 bases, with 13 bases between them. As DNA, the CDR3 is TGTGCCACCTCAGACACGTTCTCCTACGAGCAGTACTTC. It translates to CATSDTFSYEQYF.

The chain links TRBV5-1 to TRBJ2-3; 9 positions match TRBD2. The V and J ends lost 3 bases and 4 bases, in that order; junction bases with no gene match: 12. CDR3 length: 17 residues. Germline values: CDR1 SGHRS, CDR2 YFSETQ. CDR3 DNA sequence: TGCGCCAGCAGCTCCCAATTAGCGGGAGTAACGGCAGATACGCAGTATTTT. This gives the protein CASSSQLAGVTADTQYF.

The chain is built from TRBV20-1 and TRBJ1-1; perhaps TRBD1 as D (5 bases). CDR3 size: 13 residues. The germline V and J ends were trimmed by 6 bases and 9 bases, with 20 bases remaining between them. Germline V gene sequence: CDR1 DFQATT, CDR2 SNEGSKA (reference sequence). The CDR3 here is CSAITGLTEKAFF. CDR3 DNA: TGCAGTGCGATTACGGGACTCACCGAAAAAGCTTTCTTT.